The rows below give T cell receptor beta chains drawn from one sample of a study of Tregs in tolerant kidney transplant recipients. The protocol was immunoSEQ multiplex PCR, while the TCRdb copy is restricted to in-frame clones and leaves out a portion. The repertoire holds 68,000 or so clones, with 84% as singletons. Input material: CD4+ T cells from blood. All receptors come from a human donor in good health. The CDR3 runs from the conserved cysteine through the conserved F or W. A D gene is named only where the DNA matches it firmly. Expanded clones are given a class, and other clones once, few, many or no size at all.

size,D,J,length,V,CDR3,DNA
-,-,TRBJ1-1,15,TRBV5-1,CASSLEGGFGTEAFF,TGCGCCAGCAGCTTGGAAGGGGGGTTCGGCACTGAAGCTTTCTTT
-,-,TRBJ2-3,14,TRBV5-1,CASSLAVGPDTQYF,TGCGCCAGCAGCTTGGCCGTGGGGCCAGATACGCAGTATTTT
-,-,TRBJ2-5,13,TRBV7-6,CASSPGPAETQYF,TGTGCCAGCAGCCCGGGACCTGCAGAGACCCAGTACTTC
-,-,TRBJ1-5,13,TRBV11-3,CASSLDSNQPQHF,TGTGCCAGCAGCTTAGACAGCAATCAGCCCCAGCATTTT
-,-,TRBJ2-5,15,TRBV7-8,CASSATGTAQETQYF,TGTGCCAGCAGCGCCACCGGGACCGCCCAAGAGACCCAGTACTTC
-,TRBD1,TRBJ1-2,12,TRBV29-1,CSVDTGGYGYTF,TGCAGCGTTGACACAGGGGGCTATGGCTACACCTTC
-,-,TRBJ1-1,12,TRBV4-1,CASSPGPPEAFF,TGCGCCAGCAGCCCCGGGCCACCAGAAGCTTTCTTT
-,-,TRBJ1-3,13,TRBV11-3,CASSLEGGSTIYF,TGTGCCAGCAGCTTAGAAGGCGGGAGCACCATATATTTT
-,TRBD2,TRBJ2-1,12,TRBV2,CASGGSGGEQFF,TGTGCCAGTGGGGGTAGCGGGGGCGAGCAGTTCTTC
-,-,TRBJ2-5,13,TRBV4-1,CASSPRTVETQYF,TGCGCCAGCAGCCCGCGGACTGTGGAGACCCAGTACTTC
-,-,TRBJ1-1,17,TRBV18,CASSPPGMGGSVTEAFF,TGTGCCAGCTCACCACCGGGAATGGGGGGCAGCGTCACTGAAGCTTTCTTT
-,-,TRBJ2-1,15,TRBV2,CASRRYGGPYNEQFF,TGTGCCAGCAGACGATACGGAGGGCCCTACAATGAGCAGTTCTTC
once,-,TRBJ2-2,14,TRBV11-2,CASSLEVNTGELFF,TGTGCCAGCAGCTTAGAAGTGAACACCGGGGAGCTGTTTTTT
-,-,TRBJ1-5,15,TRBV19,CASSIDHRYNQPQHF,TGTGCCAGTAGTATAGATCACCGCTACAATCAGCCCCAGCATTTT
-,-,TRBJ1-3,15,TRBV5-1,CASSPRAFSGNTIYF,TGCGCCAGCAGCCCCCGGGCCTTCTCTGGAAACACCATATATTTT
-,-,TRBJ2-1,12,TRBV7-2,CASSLFSREQFF,TGTGCCAGCAGCTTATTTTCTCGTGAGCAGTTCTTC
-,TRBD2,TRBJ2-1,11,TRBV30,CAWSWDGRMFF,TGTGCCTGGAGTTGGGACGGGAGGATGTTCTTC
-,-,TRBJ2-5,17,TRBV10-3,CAISESKEAGTLGAQYF,TGTGCCATCAGTGAGTCGAAGGAGGCGGGGACTTTAGGGGCCCAGTACTTC
-,-,TRBJ1-2,12,TRBV29-1,CSAEPPNYGYTF,TGCAGCGCGGAGCCCCCTAACTATGGCTACACCTTC
-,TRBD1,TRBJ2-1,13,TRBV7-3,CASSHGQGGEQFF,TGTGCCAGCAGCCATGGACAGGGGGGTGAGCAGTTCTTC
-,-,TRBJ2-1,15,TRBV7-3,CASRLTASPYNEQFF,TGTGCCAGCAGACTAACGGCGTCGCCGTACAATGAGCAGTTCTTC
-,-,TRBJ2-2,14,TRBV2,CATVDPTSTGELFF,TGTGCCACCGTAGACCCCACCTCCACCGGGGAGCTGTTTTTT
-,TRBD2,TRBJ2-1,17,TRBV7-3,CASSLPSLAGVAGEQFF,TGTGCCAGCAGCTTACCCTCTCTAGCGGGAGTTGCGGGTGAGCAGTTCTTC
-,TRBD1,TRBJ2-1,14,TRBV5-1,CASSPAGGRNEQFF,TGCGCCAGCAGCCCGGCAGGGGGCCGGAATGAGCAGTTCTTC
-,-,TRBJ1-1,12,TRBV10-3,CAISESLQKAFF,TGTGCCATCAGTGAGTCTCTACAGAAAGCTTTCTTT
-,TRBD1,TRBJ2-7,15,TRBV5-5,CASSPRDRALYEQYF,TGTGCCAGCAGCCCAAGGGACAGGGCTCTCTACGAGCAGTACTTC
-,-,TRBJ1-3,14,TRBV25-1,CASSRRGSGNTIYF,TGTGCCAGCAGTAGACGGGGCTCTGGAAACACCATATATTTT